This T cell receptor (beta chain) came from a study of a mutant IDH1 vaccine in newly diagnosed glioma. Noted time point: week 11, during vaccination. Every single dose of the vaccine, 300 ug of mutant IDH1 20-mer peptide, came with topical imiquimod. About this clone itself: The antigen remains undetermined.

Produced via immunoSEQ multiplex PCR; TCRdb's table is partial and in-frame only. The table has 20,000 to 25,000 clones, just over 70% seen once. CDR1 is MNHNY and CDR2 is SVGAGI in the germline V gene (reference sequence). CDR3 length equals 14 residues. The germline V and J ends were trimmed by 6 bases and 3 bases, with 14 bases remaining between them. The source was peripheral blood mononuclear cells (PBMCs), collected from a glioma patient whose treatment included an IDH1 peptide vaccine. The chain joins TRBV6-6 to TRBJ1-1; D unclear. The clonotype originates from a man younger than 30 with glioma. Some clones in this sample may be carry-over from other donors' samples. CDR3 loop: CASSRATPDTEAFF. The CDR3 nucleotides are TGTGCCAGCAGCCGGGCGACCCCGGACACTGAAGCTTTCTTT.